This T cell receptor beta chain was observed in a study of chronic HIV infection and antiretroviral therapy. The length of the CDR3 is 15 residues. CDR1 is SGHTA and CDR2 is FQGNSA in the germline V gene. With V trimmed by 1 base and J by 2 bases, 3 bases remained unmatched. TCRdb independently ran MiXCR on the 5' RACE reads; one entry per CDR3 protein. In the table there are some 38,000 distinct CDR3 sequences, 8% to 10% of which are singletons. The sequence was collected from an adult who had HIV and had not received antiretroviral therapy, or was an uninfected healthy control (not recorded which). The chain combines TRBV7-2 with TRBJ2-3; 7 nucleotides agree with TRBD2. The sequenced sample was peripheral blood. CDR3 nucleotide sequence: TGTGCCAGCAGCTTAGGGGGACTATCCACAGATACGCAGTATTTT. Amino acids: CASSLGGLSTDTQYF.